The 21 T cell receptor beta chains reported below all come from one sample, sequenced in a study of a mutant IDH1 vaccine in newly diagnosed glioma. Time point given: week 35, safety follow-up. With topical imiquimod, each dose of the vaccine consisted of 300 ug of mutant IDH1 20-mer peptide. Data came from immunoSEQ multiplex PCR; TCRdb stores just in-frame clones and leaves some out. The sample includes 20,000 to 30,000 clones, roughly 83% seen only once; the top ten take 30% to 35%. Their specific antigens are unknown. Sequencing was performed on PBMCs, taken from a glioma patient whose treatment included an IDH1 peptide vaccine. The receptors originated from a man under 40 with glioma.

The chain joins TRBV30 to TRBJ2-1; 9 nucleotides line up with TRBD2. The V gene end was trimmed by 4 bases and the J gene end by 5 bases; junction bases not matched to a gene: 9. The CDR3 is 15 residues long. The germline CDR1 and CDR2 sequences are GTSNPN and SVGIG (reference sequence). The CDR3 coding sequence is TGTGCCTGGAAGGGGAGTAGCGGGAGTCACAATGAGCAGTTCTTC. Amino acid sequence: CAWKGSSGSHNEQFF.

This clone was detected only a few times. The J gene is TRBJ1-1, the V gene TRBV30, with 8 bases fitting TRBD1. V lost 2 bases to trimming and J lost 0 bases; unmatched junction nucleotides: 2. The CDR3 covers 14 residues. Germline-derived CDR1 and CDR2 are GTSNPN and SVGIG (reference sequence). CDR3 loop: CAWSPDRVNTEAFF. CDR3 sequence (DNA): TGTGCCTGGAGTCCGGACAGGGTGAACACTGAAGCTTTCTTT. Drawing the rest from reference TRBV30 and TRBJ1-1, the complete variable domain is SQTIHQWPATLVQPVGSPLSLECTVEGTSNPNLYWYRQAAGRGLQLLFYSVGIGQISSEVPQNLSASRPQDRQFILSSKKLLLSDSGFYLCAWSPDRVNTEAFFGQGTRLTVV.

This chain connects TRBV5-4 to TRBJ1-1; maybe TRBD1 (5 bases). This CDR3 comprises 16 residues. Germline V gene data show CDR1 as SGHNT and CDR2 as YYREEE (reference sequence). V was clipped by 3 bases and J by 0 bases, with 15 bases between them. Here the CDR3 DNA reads TGTGCCAGCAGCTCTGGGGCTCGAATTATGAACACTGAAGCTTTCTTT. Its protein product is CASSSGARIMNTEAFF.

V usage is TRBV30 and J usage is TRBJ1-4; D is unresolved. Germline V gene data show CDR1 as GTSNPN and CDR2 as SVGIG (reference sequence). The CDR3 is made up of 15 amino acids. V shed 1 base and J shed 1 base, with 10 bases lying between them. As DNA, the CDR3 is TGTGCCTGGAGTGCCCTCGGGGTAACTAATGAAAAACTGTTTTTT. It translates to CAWSALGVTNEKLFF.

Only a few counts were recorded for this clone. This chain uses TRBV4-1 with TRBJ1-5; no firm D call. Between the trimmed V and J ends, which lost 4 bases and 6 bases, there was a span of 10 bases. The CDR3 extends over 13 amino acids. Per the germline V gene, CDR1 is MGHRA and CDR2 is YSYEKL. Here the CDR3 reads CASSPPRAQPQHF. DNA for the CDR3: TGCGCCAGCAGCCCCCCGCGGGCTCAGCCCCAGCATTTT.

CDR3 protein: CAWTQPGWDTQYF. The CDR3 DNA follows: TGTGCCTGGACCCAACCAGGTTGGGATACGCAGTATTTT. J is TRBJ2-3 and V is TRBV30, with D unclear. V lost 4 bases, J lost 6 bases, and 14 bases lay in between. The germline V gene encodes CDR1 GTSNPN and CDR2 SVGIG (reference sequence). The CDR3 has 13 amino acids.

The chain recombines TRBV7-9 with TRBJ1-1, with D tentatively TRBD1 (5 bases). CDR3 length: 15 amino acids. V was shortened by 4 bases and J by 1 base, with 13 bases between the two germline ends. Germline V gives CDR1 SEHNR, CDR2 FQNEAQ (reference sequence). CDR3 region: CASSYGGFGNTEAFF. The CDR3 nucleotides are TGTGCCAGCAGCTACGGGGGTTTTGGGAACACTGAAGCTTTCTTT.

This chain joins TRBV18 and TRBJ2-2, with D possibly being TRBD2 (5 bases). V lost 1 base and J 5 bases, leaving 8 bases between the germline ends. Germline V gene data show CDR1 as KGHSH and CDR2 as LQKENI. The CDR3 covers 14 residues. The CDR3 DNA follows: TGTGCCAGCTCACCACGTCAGCGGACCGGGGAGCTGTTTTTT. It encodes CASSPRQRTGELFF.

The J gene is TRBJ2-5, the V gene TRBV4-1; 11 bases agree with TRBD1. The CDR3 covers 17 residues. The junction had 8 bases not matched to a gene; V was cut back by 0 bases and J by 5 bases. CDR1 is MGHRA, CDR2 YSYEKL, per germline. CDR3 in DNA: TGCGCCAGCAGCCAAGAATACGGGACAGGGGGTTCGGAGACCCAGTACTTC. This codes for CASSQEYGTGGSETQYF.

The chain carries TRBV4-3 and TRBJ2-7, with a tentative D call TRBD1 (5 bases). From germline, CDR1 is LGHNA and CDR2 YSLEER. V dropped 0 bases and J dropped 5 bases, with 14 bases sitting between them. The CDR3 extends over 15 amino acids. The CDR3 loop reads CASSQDGRAKNEQYF. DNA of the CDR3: TGCGCCAGCAGCCAAGATGGCAGGGCGAAGAACGAGCAGTACTTC.

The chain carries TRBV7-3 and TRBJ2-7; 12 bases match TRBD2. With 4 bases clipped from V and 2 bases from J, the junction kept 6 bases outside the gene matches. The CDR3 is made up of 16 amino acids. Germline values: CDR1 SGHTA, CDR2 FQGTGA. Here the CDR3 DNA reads TGTGCCAGCAGCTCGACTAGCGGGAGAGGAACCTACGAGCAGTACTTC. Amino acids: CASSSTSGRGTYEQYF.

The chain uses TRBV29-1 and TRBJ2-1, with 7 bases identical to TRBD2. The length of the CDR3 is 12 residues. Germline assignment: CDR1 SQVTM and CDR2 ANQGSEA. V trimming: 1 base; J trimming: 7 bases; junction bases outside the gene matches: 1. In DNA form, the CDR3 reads TGCAGCGTTGAAGGACTAGCAAATGAGCAGTTCTTC. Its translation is CSVEGLANEQFF.

The CDR3 DNA reads TGCAGCGTTGAAACCCTAGGACAGGGAGAATACGAGCAGTACTTC. This gives the protein CSVETLGQGEYEQYF. The chain carries TRBV29-1 and TRBJ2-7, with TRBD1 identical over 8 bases. This CDR3 has 15 amino acids. Germline values: CDR1 SQVTM, CDR2 ANQGSEA. V was clipped by 2 bases and J by 4 bases; unmatched bases: 10.

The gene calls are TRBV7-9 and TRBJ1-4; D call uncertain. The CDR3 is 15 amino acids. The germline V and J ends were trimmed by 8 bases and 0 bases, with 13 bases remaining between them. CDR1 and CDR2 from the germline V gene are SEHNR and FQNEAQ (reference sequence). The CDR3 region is CASPPSVATNEKLFF. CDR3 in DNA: TGTGCCAGCCCCCCCTCCGTTGCAACTAATGAAAAACTGTTTTTT.

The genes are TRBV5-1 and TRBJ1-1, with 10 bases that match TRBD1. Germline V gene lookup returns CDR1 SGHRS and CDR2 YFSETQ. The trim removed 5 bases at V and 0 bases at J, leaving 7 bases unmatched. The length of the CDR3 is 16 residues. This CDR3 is CASSWTGGGLNTEAFF. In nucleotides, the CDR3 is TGCGCCAGCAGTTGGACAGGGGGGGGTTTGAACACTGAAGCTTTCTTT.

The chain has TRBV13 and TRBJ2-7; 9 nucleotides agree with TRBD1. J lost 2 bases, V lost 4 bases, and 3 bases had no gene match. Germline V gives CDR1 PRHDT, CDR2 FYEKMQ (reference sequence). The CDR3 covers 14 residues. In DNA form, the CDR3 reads TGTGCCAGCAGCTCCAGACAGGGGGCCTACGAGCAGTACTTC. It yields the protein CASSSRQGAYEQYF.

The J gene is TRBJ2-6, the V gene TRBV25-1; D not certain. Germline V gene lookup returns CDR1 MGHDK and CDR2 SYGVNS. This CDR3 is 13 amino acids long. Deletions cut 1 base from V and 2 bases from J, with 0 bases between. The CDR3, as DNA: TGTGCCAGCAGTGAATCTGGGGCCAACGTCCTGACTTTC. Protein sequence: CASSESGANVLTF.

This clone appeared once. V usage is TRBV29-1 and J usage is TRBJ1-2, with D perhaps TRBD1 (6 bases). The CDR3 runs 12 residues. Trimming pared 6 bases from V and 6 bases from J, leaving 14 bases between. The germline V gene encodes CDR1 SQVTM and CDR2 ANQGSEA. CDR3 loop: CSVQGFSDGYTF. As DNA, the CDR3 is TGCAGCGTACAGGGTTTCAGTGATGGCTACACCTTC.

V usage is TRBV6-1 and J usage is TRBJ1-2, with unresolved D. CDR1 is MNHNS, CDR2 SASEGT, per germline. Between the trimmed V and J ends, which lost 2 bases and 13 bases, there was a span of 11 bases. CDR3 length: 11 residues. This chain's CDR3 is CASSERTVPTF. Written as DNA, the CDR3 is TGTGCCAGCAGTGAACGGACTGTCCCCACCTTC.

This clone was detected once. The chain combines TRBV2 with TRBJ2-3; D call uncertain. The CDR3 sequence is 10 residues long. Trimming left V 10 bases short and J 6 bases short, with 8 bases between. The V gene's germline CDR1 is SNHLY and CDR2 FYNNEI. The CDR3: CATKKDTQYF. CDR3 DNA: TGTGCCACAAAAAAGGATACGCAGTATTTT.

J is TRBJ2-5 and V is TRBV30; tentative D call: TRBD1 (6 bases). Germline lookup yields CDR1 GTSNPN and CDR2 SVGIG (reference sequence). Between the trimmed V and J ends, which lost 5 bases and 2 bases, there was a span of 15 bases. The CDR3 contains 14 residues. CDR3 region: CAWGEGQRQETQYF. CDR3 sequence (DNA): TGTGCCTGGGGCGAAGGACAGCGACAAGAGACCCAGTACTTC.